These T cell receptor beta chains were read from a single sample in a study of blood T cell repertoires in COVID-19. The data were produced by immunoSEQ multiplex PCR, yet TCRdb's version contains in-frame clones alone and is incomplete. This sample has tens of thousands of clones, with around 83% found just once. Material for sequencing was peripheral blood. The receptors stem from a human donor in a cohort sampled during active COVID-19. Both conserved end residues are part of each CDR3. The order of the fields is D gene, J gene, V gene, clone size, CDR3 DNA, CDR3 protein. D genes are given only for firm matches. Expanded clones get a size class; other rows say once, few or many, or leave the size out.

>-|TRBJ2-7|TRBV5-4|-
TGTGCCAGCAGCTTGGTTCCTAGCTACGAGCAGTACTTC
CASSLVPSYEQYF
>-|TRBJ1-6|TRBV27|-
TGTGCCAGCAGTTTAGCCCCTGAGGGAAGCTCCTATAATTCACCCCTCCACTTT
CASSLAPEGSSYNSPLHF
>-|TRBJ1-2|TRBV11-1|-
TGTGCCAGCAGCCCCGACACGAGTGGCTACACCTTC
CASSPDTSGYTF
>-|TRBJ1-2|TRBV9|-
TGTGCCAGCAGCGTAACGACAGCTTTCTATGGCTACACCTTC
CASSVTTAFYGYTF
>TRBD2|TRBJ2-5|TRBV3-1/TRBV3-2|-
TGTGCCAGCAGCCAAGGCGGACTAGCGGGAGGAGAGACCCAGTACTTC
CASSQGGLAGGETQYF
>TRBD2|TRBJ2-3|TRBV3-1/TRBV3-2|-
TGTGCCAGCAGCCTTCAGGGAGGGGATACGCAGTATTTT
CASSLQGGDTQYF
>-|TRBJ1-6|TRBV2|-
TGTGCCAGCAGGAGTGACGGACAAAATAATTCACCCCTCCACTTT
CASRSDGQNNSPLHF
>-|TRBJ2-1|TRBV7-3|-
TGTGCCAGCAGCTGGGGCTCGGAATACGAGCAGTTCTTC
CASSWGSEYEQFF
>-|TRBJ1-4|TRBV5-1|few
TGCGCCAGCAGCTTGTTTCCAGGGGAAGAAAAACTGTTTTTT
CASSLFPGEEKLFF
>TRBD1|TRBJ2-2|TRBV24-1|-
TGTGCCACCAGTGACAGGACAGGGAGTACCGGGGAGCTGTTTTTT
CATSDRTGSTGELFF
>TRBD2|TRBJ2-2|TRBV5-1|-
TGCGCCAGCAGCCCGCGGGGGGGGAACACCGGGGAGCTGTTTTTT
CASSPRGGNTGELFF
>-|TRBJ2-5|TRBV7-6|-
TGTGCCAGCAGCCCGAAAGCAGGGTACCAAGAGACCCAGTACTTC
CASSPKAGYQETQYF
>TRBD1|TRBJ2-6|TRBV30|-
TGTGCCTGGACCCGCAAGGGGGCGCCTGGGGCCAACGTCCTGACTTTC
CAWTRKGAPGANVLTF
>TRBD1|TRBJ2-5|TRBV2|-
TGTGCCAGCAGGCCTCAGACAGGGACCCAAGAGACCCAGTACTTC
CASRPQTGTQETQYF
>-|TRBJ2-7|TRBV28|-
TGTGCCAGCAGTCGCACAGAGCCCTACGAGCAGTACTTC
CASSRTEPYEQYF
>TRBD1|TRBJ1-2|TRBV29-1|-
TGCAGCGCGTCACAGGGGAGTCGGAATGGCTACACCTTC
CSASQGSRNGYTF
>TRBD1|TRBJ2-2|TRBV6-4|-
TGTGCCAGCAGCAGGGGGCTGGGGACAACCGGGGAGCTGTTTTTT
CASSRGLGTTGELFF
>TRBD1|TRBJ2-1|TRBV6-5|-
TGTGCCAGCAGTTTGGGACAGGCCTCCTACAATGAGCAGTTCTTC
CASSLGQASYNEQFF
>-|TRBJ2-7|TRBV6-5|-
TGTGCCAGCAGACGGGACTCCAACTACGAGCAGTACTTC
CASRRDSNYEQYF
>TRBD1|TRBJ2-3|TRBV2|-
TGTGCCAGCAGACCGGGACAGGGGGCTCGGCGGGGCACAGATACGCAGTATTTT
CASRPGQGARRGTDTQYF
>TRBD1|TRBJ2-7|TRBV2|-
TGTGCCAGCAGTACAGGGGGGTACGAGCAGTACTTC
CASSTGGYEQYF
>TRBD1|TRBJ1-1|TRBV2|-
TGTGCCAGCAGACCACAGGGGATATACACTGAAGCTTTCTTT
CASRPQGIYTEAFF
>-|TRBJ2-3|TRBV9|-
TGTGCCAGCAGCGTAGGTCCGGGGAGCACAGATACGCAGTATTTT
CASSVGPGSTDTQYF
>-|TRBJ1-1|TRBV5-1|-
TGCGCCAGCAGCGCCAGGGAGGGGAACCCTGAAGCTTTCTTT
CASSAREGNPEAFF
>TRBD2|TRBJ2-5|TRBV12-5|-
TGTGCTAGTGGTGTAGCGGGGATAGAGACCCAGTACTTC
CASGVAGIETQYF
>-|TRBJ1-5|TRBV6-5|-
TGTGCCAGCAACCGGGCAGGGGTTAGCAATCAGCCCCAGCATTTT
CASNRAGVSNQPQHF
>-|TRBJ2-7|TRBV12-5|-
TGTGCTAGTGGCTTCGACATTTCCTACGAGCAGTACTTC
CASGFDISYEQYF
>-|TRBJ2-5|TRBV5-1|-
TGCGCCAGCAGCCCCGGACAGGGAGGGGAGACCCAGTACTTC
CASSPGQGGETQYF
>-|TRBJ1-1|TRBV7-2|-
TGTGCCAGCAGCCGTGCCGTATCAGGGTCCACTGAAGCTTTCTTT
CASSRAVSGSTEAFF
>TRBD2|TRBJ2-5|TRBV7-9|-
TGTGCCAGCAGTCGTAGTGGGGGGACTACGCCATCGGGGGAGACCCAGTACTTC
CASSRSGGTTPSGETQYF
>-|TRBJ2-6|TRBV28|-
TGTGCCAGCAGTTTATTTTCGGGCTCTGGGGCCAACGTCCTGACTTTC
CASSLFSGSGANVLTF
>TRBD1|TRBJ2-5|TRBV6-5|-
TGTGCCAGCAGGACAGGGGGGGAGACCCAGTACTTC
CASRTGGETQYF
>-|TRBJ2-7|TRBV24-1|-
TGTGCCAGCCTATTCGAGCAGTACTTC
CASLFEQYF
>TRBD1|TRBJ1-2|TRBV7-9|-
TGTGCCAGCAGCCGGGACAGCGGGTATGGCTACACCTTC
CASSRDSGYGYTF
>-|TRBJ2-2|TRBV18|-
TGTGCCAGCTCACCTTGGACAGCCAACACCGGGGAGCTGTTTTTT
CASSPWTANTGELFF
>TRBD2|TRBJ2-7|TRBV11-2|-
TGTGCCAGCAGCTTAACCCGGGAGGCCTACGAGCAGTACTTC
CASSLTREAYEQYF
>-|TRBJ2-3|TRBV9|-
TGTGCCAGCAGCGTACGGGGGACAGGCACAGATACGCAGTATTTT
CASSVRGTGTDTQYF
>-|TRBJ2-1|TRBV14|-
TGTGCCAGCAGCCCTATGGGGGGAGAACCCTACAATGAGCAGTTCTTC
CASSPMGGEPYNEQFF
>-|TRBJ2-1|TRBV10-1|-
TGCGCCAGCAGAAAGACGGGGGGCATCGGCTCCTACAATGAGCAGTTCTTC
CASRKTGGIGSYNEQFF
>TRBD2|TRBJ2-5|TRBV12-5|-
TGTGCTAGTGGCCTTCGAGTAGCGGGGGGTGAAGAGACCCAGTACTTC
CASGLRVAGGEETQYF
>-|TRBJ1-1|TRBV18|-
TGTGCCAGCTCACCACCATTAAGTGTAGGGGCTACTGCATTT
CASSPPLSVGATAF
>TRBD2|TRBJ2-1|TRBV5-1|-
TGCGCCAGCAGCTCCTCTAGCGGGGGGGCCTACAATGAGCAGTTCTTC
CASSSSSGGAYNEQFF
>-|TRBJ2-3|TRBV6-1|-
TGTGCCAGCAGTGATTTGGACAGACCTAGCACAGATACGCAGTATTTT
CASSDLDRPSTDTQYF
>TRBD1|TRBJ2-5|TRBV5-1|-
TGCGCCAGCAGCTTGGCCTCCGACAGGGTCCGCGAGACCCAGTACTTC
CASSLASDRVRETQYF